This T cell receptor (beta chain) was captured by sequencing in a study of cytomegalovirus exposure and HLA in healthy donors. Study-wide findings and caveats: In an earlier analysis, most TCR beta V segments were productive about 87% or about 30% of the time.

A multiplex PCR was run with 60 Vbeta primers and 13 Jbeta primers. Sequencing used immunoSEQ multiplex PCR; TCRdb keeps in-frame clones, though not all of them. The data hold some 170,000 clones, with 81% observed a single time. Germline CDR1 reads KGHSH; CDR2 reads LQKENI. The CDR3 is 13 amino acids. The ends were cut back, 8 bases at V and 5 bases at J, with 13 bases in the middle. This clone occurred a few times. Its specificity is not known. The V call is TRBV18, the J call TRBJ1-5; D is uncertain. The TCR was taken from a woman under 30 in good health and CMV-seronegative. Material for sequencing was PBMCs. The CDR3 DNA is TGTGCCAGCACTGTTCGGTCCGATCAGCCCCAGCATTTT. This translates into CASTVRSDQPQHF.